This TCR beta chain stems from a study of cytomegalovirus exposure and HLA in healthy donors. Looking at the study overall: Of about 390 genotyped donors, 80% to 85% grouped in the Caucasian-associated ancestry cluster.

Remarks on this clone: The antigen is not known.

Study outcomes and limitations: Most TCR sequences showed up rarely, but some public TCRs showed up in many donors. Later analysis indicated greater clonal expansion among HLA-associated TCR beta chains than among equally common other chains. Reportedly, cytomegalovirus status was diagnosed with high sensitivity and specificity.

The primer mix had 60 Vbeta and 13 Jbeta primers. TCRdb's table, derived via immunoSEQ multiplex PCR, lists solely in-frame clones and lacks some. The sample has 150,000 to 200,000 clones, 75% to 90% seen once. Trimming shortened V by 5 bases and J by 5 bases, and 21 bases separated the two germline ends. The V gene's germline CDR1 is SGHTA and CDR2 FQGTGA. The CDR3 consists of 16 residues. J is TRBJ1-1 and V is TRBV7-3; a possible D gene is TRBD1 (5 bases). Input material: PBMCs. This clonotype originated in a human donor in good health. CDR3 residues: CASSKGLPGRRTEAFF. The CDR3 coding sequence is TGTGCCAGCAGCAAAGGTCTGCCAGGGCGCCGAACTGAAGCTTTCTTT.